This T cell receptor (beta chain) was observed in a study of identical twins (dated by TCRdb to about 2016). Study-wide context: To test whether fetal clonotypes persist, this study deep-sequenced TCR alpha and beta repertoires from monozygotic twins, from unrelated adults of various ages, and from cord blood. To rule out contamination, replicate twin experiments were performed at different times with different library preparation protocols. Study-wide conclusions, independent of this receptor: Compared with coincidental sharing between unrelated individuals, an excess of low generation-probability sequences was observed among out-of-frame TCR alpha sequences shared between twins. Abundant cord blood beta clonotypes had fewer insertions, young adult naive repertoires showed a similar but weaker trend, and memory repertoires showed no such trend. The excess sharing between twins in beta out-of-frame sequences was weaker because fewer shared sequences reduced the signal-to-noise ratio. Conclusions relied on cross-sectional statistical analysis, since the same donors could not be followed over many years. Invariant T cells such as MAIT and iNKT could partly confound zero-insertion analyses, although diverse VJ usage argued against such confounding for most clonotypes. Out-of-frame TCR alpha sharing in monozygotic twins was systematically underestimated by recombination models, whereas sharing between unrelated individuals was in agreement with the recombination models.

Libraries were prepared through 5' RACE. TCRdb records Illumina HiSeq 2000 as the sequencer. A universal primer binding site was added through template switching, and the final cDNA carried a unique molecular identifier so that TCR cDNA molecules could be counted accurately. Specific primers in the conserved constant-segment region were used to synthesize first-strand cDNA for the TCR alpha and beta chains. To control for contamination, every cDNA library was double barcoded, receiving both a SMART-Mk sample barcode and Illumina barcodes. TruSeq adapter sequences and Illumina sample barcodes were added in two successive PCR steps. TCR alpha and beta cDNA libraries were sequenced on the Illumina HiSeq platform with custom primers. The authors' analysis ran thus. Raw reads were processed with MiGEC to extract unique molecular identifiers, and MiXCR was used to determine CDR3 positions. Recombination models were inferred per individual with the repgenHMM and IGoR tools using an EM algorithm. The tcR package in R was used for shared clonotype analysis, with sharing normalized by the product of cloneset sizes. To study raw recombination free of thymic and clonal selection effects, out-of-frame nonproductive sequences were analyzed. TCRdb's own reprocessing of the public reads used fastp at Q25 and MiXCR and kept productive beta chains. Records with the same CDR3 protein are collapsed into one entry carrying the most frequent genes and DNA. TCRdb's processing, not the authors', yielded these V and J calls. This sample comprises 600,000 to 800,000 distinct CDR3 sequences, about 20% of them detected only once. Clones ranked in the top ten supply 4% to 5.5% of the sample.

V is trimmed back by 0 bases and J by 4 bases, and the junction contains 6 bases that no gene match accounts for. Taken from cysteine to phenylalanine, the CDR3 has 15 residues. Only the CDR3 DNA stays, 45 bases, in frame from base 1. The germline V gene (reference sequence) specifies DFQATT as CDR1 and SNEGSKA as CDR2. Concerning this clonotype itself: The specificity of this receptor is unknown. The input lacks base qualities; no much larger clone sits a single base away.

All donors were healthy Caucasians. The twin cohort comprised three pairs of female monozygotic twins, all aged roughly 18 to 29 years. The RNA used for TCR libraries was isolated from peripheral blood mononuclear cells. In addition, the sample was reused for a study of T cells expressing NK-cell markers. Per that second paper: In sorted CD3+CD56+NKG2C+, CD3+CD56+NKG2C- and CD3+CD56-NKG2C+ T-cell subsets from 8 or 9 donors, TCR beta-chain repertoires were profiled. Of the eight sequenced donors, seven were found to be HCMV-seropositive and one was found to be HCMV-seronegative. To restrict sorting to alphabetaTCR-expressing T cells, an anti-gammadeltaTCR antibody was added in several experiments. For several donors, the dominant CD3+CD56+NKG2C+ clonotypes were among the top 10 CD8+ clonotypes and accounted for about 1.0-8% of CD8+ T cells. Those dominant clonotypes were again the most abundant among CD3+CD56-NKG2C+ cells in a handful of donors, at about 25-65%. It remained unclear whether the expanded NKG2C-expressing T cell clones were specific for HCMV antigens. The study sequenced eight donors, all healthy volunteers chosen at random: three men and five women. A commercial ELISA kit detecting HCMV-specific IgG in serum was used to determine HCMV serostatus. For about six donors, bulk peripheral blood T-cell repertoires were also sequenced from unsorted PBMC. MIGEC was used to demultiplex reads and group reads by UMI, and MiTCR was used to assemble and quantify clonotypes. Only TCR cDNA sequences supported by at least two reads were kept to exclude erroneous sequences. The tcR package was used for downstream repertoire analysis, and clonotypes were matched across fractions by CDR3 nucleotide sequence plus V segment. VDJmatch was used to annotate antigen specificity against VDJdb, with one amino acid substitution in CDR3 permitted.

This TCR derives from a young woman in good health. The sequenced sample consisted of PBMCs. This receptor chain uses TRBV20-1 and TRBJ1-1, with TRBD1 matching 9 junction bases. The DNA sequence follows: TGCAGTGCTAGAGACGCGGGACAGGGAGGCACTGAAGCTTTCTTT. Translation gives CSARDAGQGGTEAFF.